Below, 8 T cell receptor beta chains from the same sample are listed, as sequenced in a study of siplizumab effects on memory and regulatory T cells. The table came from immunoSEQ multiplex PCR; TCRdb's copy has only in-frame clones and leaves some out. Among some 100,000 clones listed, about 91% were seen once. Specimen: CD4+ T cells sorted from blood. These receptors were taken from a human donor in good health.

V is TRBV10-3 and J is TRBJ1-1, with D unresolved. CDR3 size: 13 residues. Germline values: CDR1 ENHRY, CDR2 SYGVKD. With 5 bases removed from V and 4 bases from J, the gap between germline ends came to 11 bases. The CDR3 DNA follows: TGTGCCATCAGTTTGGACCTGGCCACTGAAGCTTTCTTT. Its protein is CAISLDLATEAFF.

This chain joins TRBV10-3 and TRBJ1-2; the D gene is possibly TRBD1 (5 bases). The V gene lost 5 bases and the J gene lost 4 bases, with 20 bases spanning the gap. This CDR3 contains 16 residues. Germline CDR1 ENHRY, CDR2 SYGVKD. The CDR3 loop is CAISHPGRGVSYGYTF. Here the CDR3 DNA reads TGTGCCATCAGTCACCCAGGGAGAGGGGTTAGCTATGGCTACACCTTC.

The rearrangement joins TRBV19 to TRBJ2-5, with a weak D call TRBD1 (6 bases). Trimming removed 5 bases from V and 7 bases from J, with 14 bases in between. The CDR3 length is 13 residues. Germline V gene sequence: CDR1 LNHDA, CDR2 SQIVND (reference sequence). The CDR3 protein is CASSGVGAGTQYF. The CDR3 nucleotides read TGTGCCAGTAGTGGTGTGGGGGCAGGGACCCAGTACTTC.

The chain is built from TRBV19 and TRBJ1-1; a weak D match, TRBD1 (6 bases). The CDR3 contains 14 residues. CDR1 and CDR2 from the germline V gene are LNHDA and SQIVND (reference sequence). V was cut by 4 bases and J by 2 bases, with 11 bases left in between. DNA of the CDR3: TGTGCCAGTAGTACGGACAGCCTCAACACTGAAGCTTTCTTT. This encodes CASSTDSLNTEAFF.

V gene TRBV11-3 combines with J gene TRBJ2-7; D may be TRBD2 (7 bases). Germline lookup yields CDR1 SGHNT and CDR2 YENEEA. This CDR3 has 15 amino acids. V was pared by 5 bases and J by 3 bases, with 17 bases between. DNA for the CDR3: TGTGCCAGCAGCCCGGCGGGGGCTACTTACTACGAGCAGTACTTC. Its protein is CASSPAGATYYEQYF.

A note on this clone: The same CDR3 is also encoded by other DNA sequences in this sample. The V and J genes are TRBV6-5 and TRBJ1-5; perhaps TRBD1 as D (5 bases). Per germline, CDR1 MNHEY and CDR2 SVGAGI. The CDR3 contains 14 residues. V was clipped by 0 bases and J by 4 bases, with 7 bases between them. The CDR3 spells CASSYSGANQPQHF. The CDR3 DNA follows: TGTGCCAGCAGTTACTCAGGGGCGAATCAGCCCCAGCATTTT.

This sequence joins TRBV11-2 and TRBJ2-1; weak D call: TRBD2 (5 bases). Germline CDR1 is SGHAT and CDR2 is FQNNGV. The CDR3 sequence is 15 residues long. Deletions cut 5 bases from V and 9 bases from J, with 20 bases between. The CDR3 DNA follows: TGTGCCAGCAGCAAGGCGGCGGTTGCGGGTGGTGAGCAGTTCTTC. Its protein is CASSKAAVAGGEQFF.

CDR3 sequence (DNA): TGCGCCAGCAGCTCCCGGACTAGCGGGGGGACCGGCGAGCAGTACTTC. Its protein is CASSSRTSGGTGEQYF. The chain has TRBV5-1 and TRBJ2-7, with 14 nucleotides matching TRBD2. V lost 3 bases to trimming and J lost 6 bases; unmatched junction nucleotides: 8. CDR1 and CDR2 (germline): SGHRS, YFSETQ. The CDR3 length is 16 residues.